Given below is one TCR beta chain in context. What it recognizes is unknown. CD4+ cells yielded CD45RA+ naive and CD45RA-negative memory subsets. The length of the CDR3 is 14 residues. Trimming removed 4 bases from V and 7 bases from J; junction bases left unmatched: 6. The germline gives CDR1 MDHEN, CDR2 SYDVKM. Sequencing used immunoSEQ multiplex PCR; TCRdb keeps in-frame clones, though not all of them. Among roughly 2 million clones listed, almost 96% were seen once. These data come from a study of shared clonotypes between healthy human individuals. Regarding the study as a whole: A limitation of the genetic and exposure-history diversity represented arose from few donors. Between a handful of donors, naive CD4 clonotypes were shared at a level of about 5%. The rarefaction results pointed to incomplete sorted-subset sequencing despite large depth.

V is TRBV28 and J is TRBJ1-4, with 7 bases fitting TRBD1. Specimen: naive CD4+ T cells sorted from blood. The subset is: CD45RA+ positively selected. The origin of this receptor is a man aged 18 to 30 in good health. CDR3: CASSSGGPIEKLFF. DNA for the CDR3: TGTGCCAGCAGTTCAGGGGGTCCGATTGAAAAACTGTTTTTT.